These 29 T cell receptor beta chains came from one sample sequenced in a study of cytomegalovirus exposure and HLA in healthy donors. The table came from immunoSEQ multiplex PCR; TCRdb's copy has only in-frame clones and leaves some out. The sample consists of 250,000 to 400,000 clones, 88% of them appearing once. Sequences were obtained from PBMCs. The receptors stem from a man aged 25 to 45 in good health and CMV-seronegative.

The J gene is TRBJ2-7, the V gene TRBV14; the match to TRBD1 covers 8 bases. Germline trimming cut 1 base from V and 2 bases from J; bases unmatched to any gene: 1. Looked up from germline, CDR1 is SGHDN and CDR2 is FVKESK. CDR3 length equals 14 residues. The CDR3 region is CASSQVDRAYEQYF. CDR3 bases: TGTGCCAGCAGCCAAGTGGACAGGGCCTACGAGCAGTACTTC.

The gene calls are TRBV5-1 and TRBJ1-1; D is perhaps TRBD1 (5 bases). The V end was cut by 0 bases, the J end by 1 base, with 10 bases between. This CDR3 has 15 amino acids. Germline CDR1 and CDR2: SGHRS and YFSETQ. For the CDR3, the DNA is TGCGCCAGCAGCTTGGATGGTGACAGGAACACTGAAGCTTTCTTT. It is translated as CASSLDGDRNTEAFF. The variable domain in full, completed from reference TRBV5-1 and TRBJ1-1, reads KAGVTQTPRYLIKTRGQQVTLSCSPISGHRSVSWYQQTPGQGLQFLFEYFSETQRNKGNFPGRFSGRQFSNSRSEMNVSTLELGDSALYLCASSLDGDRNTEAFFGQGTRLTVV.

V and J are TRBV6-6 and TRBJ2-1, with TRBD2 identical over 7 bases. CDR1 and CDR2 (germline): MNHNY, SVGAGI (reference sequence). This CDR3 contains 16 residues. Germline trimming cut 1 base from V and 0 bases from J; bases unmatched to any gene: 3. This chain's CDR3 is CASSYLREGSYNEQFF. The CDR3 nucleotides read TGTGCCAGCAGTTACTTAAGGGAGGGCTCCTACAATGAGCAGTTCTTC.

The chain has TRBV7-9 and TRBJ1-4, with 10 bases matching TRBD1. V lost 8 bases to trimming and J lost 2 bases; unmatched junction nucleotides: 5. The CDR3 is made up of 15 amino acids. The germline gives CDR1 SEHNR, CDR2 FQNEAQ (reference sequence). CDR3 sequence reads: CASRGTGATNEKLFF. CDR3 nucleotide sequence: TGTGCCAGCCGGGGGACAGGGGCTACTAATGAAAAACTGTTTTTT.

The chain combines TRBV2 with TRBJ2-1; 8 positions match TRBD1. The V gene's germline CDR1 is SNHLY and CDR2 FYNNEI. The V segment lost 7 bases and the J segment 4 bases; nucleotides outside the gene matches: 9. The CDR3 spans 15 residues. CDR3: CASTHRGDIYNEQFF. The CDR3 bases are TGTGCCAGCACTCACAGGGGGGATATATACAATGAGCAGTTCTTC.

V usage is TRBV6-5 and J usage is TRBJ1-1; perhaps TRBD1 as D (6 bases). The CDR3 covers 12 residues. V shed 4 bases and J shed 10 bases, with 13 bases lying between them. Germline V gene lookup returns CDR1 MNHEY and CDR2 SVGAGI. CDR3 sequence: CASSSFGTRAFF. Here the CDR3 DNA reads TGTGCCAGCAGTTCCTTCGGGACAAGAGCTTTCTTT.

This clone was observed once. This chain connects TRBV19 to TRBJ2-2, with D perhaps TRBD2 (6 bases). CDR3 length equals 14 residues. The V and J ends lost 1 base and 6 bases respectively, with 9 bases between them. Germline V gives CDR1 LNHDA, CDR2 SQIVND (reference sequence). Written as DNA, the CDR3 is TGTGCCAGTAGTATAGGACTAGGACCCGGGGAGCTGTTTTTT. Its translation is CASSIGLGPGELFF.

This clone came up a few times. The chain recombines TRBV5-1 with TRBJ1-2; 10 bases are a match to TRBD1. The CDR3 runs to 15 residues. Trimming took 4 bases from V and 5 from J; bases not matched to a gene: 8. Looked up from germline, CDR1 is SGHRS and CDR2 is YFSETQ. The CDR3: CASSDAGTGEYGYTF. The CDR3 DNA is TGCGCCAGCAGCGATGCCGGGACAGGGGAATATGGCTACACCTTC.

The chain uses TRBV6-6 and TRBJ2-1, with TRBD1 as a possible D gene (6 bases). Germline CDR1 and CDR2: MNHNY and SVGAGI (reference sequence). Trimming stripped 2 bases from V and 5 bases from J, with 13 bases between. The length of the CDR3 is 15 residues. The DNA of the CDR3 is TGTGCCAGCAGTTACCAGGTTGGGACAAACAATGAGCAGTTCTTC. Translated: CASSYQVGTNNEQFF.

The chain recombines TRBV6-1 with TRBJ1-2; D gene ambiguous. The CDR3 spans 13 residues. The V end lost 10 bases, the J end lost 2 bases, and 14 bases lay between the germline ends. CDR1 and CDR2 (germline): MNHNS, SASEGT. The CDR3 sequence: CAIRGRENYGYTF. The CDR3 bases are TGTGCCATTCGTGGGCGGGAAAACTATGGCTACACCTTC.

The CDR3 DNA reads as TGTGCCAGCAGCCTACCGGGGGGTGGCTACACCTTC. This encodes CASSLPGGGYTF. The chain employs TRBV5-6 and TRBJ1-2, with a possible D match to TRBD1 (5 bases). Per germline, CDR1 SGHDT and CDR2 YYEEEE. CDR3 length equals 12 residues. V gave up 4 bases and J gave up 7 bases, with 11 bases separating them.

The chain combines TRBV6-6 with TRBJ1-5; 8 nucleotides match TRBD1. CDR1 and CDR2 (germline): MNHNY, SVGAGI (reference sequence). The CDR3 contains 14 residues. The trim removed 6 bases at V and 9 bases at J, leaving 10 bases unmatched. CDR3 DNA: TGTGCCAGCAGGGGACAGGTGGAATCAGCGCCCCAGCATTTT. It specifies CASRGQVESAPQHF.

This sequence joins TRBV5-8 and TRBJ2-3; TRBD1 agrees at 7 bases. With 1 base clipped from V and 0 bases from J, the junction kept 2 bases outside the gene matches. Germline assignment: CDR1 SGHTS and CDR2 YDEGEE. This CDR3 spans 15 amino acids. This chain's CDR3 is CASSLTGESTDTQYF. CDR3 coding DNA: TGTGCCAGCAGCTTGACAGGGGAGAGCACAGATACGCAGTATTTT.

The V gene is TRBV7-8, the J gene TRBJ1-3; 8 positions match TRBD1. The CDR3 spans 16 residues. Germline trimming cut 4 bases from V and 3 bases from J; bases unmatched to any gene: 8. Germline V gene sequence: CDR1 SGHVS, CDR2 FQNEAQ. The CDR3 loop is CASSSRTGTGGNTIYF. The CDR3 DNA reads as TGTGCCAGCAGCTCCCGGACAGGGACGGGTGGAAACACCATATATTTT. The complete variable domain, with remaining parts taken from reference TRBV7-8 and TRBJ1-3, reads GAGVSQSPRYKVAKRGQDVALRCDPISGHVSLFWYQQALGQGPEFLTYFQNEAQLDKSGLPSDRFFAERPEGSVSTLKIQRTQQEDSAVYLCASSSRTGTGGNTIYFGEGSWLTVV.

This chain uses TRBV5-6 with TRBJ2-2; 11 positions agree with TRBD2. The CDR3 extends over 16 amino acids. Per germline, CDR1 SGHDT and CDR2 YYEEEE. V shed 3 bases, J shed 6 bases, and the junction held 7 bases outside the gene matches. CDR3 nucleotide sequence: TGTGCCAGCAGCTCCATAGCGGGGGGGCCGCCCGGGGAGCTGTTTTTT. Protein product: CASSSIAGGPPGELFF. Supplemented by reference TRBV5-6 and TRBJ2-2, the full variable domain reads DAGVTQSPTHLIKTRGQQVTLRCSPKSGHDTVSWYQQALGQGPQFIFQYYEEEERQRGNFPDRFSGHQFPNYSSELNVNALLLGDSALYLCASSSIAGGPPGELFFGEGSRLTVL.

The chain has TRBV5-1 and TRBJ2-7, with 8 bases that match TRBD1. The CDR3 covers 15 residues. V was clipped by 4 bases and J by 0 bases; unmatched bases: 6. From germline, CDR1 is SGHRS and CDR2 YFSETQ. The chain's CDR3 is CASSRQGSSSYEQYF. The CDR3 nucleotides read TGCGCCAGCAGCAGACAGGGGAGCAGCTCCTACGAGCAGTACTTC.

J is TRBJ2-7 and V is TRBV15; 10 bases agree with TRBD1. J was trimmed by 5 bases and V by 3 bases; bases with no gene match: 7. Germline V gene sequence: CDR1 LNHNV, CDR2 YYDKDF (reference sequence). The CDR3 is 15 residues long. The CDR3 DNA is TGTGCCACCAGCAGCGAGGGACAGGGGTATGACGAGCAGTACTTC. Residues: CATSSEGQGYDEQYF.

The CDR3 DNA follows: TGTGCCAGCAGCTTTGCAGGTTCCTACGAGCAGTACTTC. Its protein is CASSFAGSYEQYF. The chain carries TRBV11-2 and TRBJ2-7; D gene unclear. Trimming removed 3 bases at V and 1 base at J, with 7 bases between. CDR1 and CDR2 (germline): SGHAT, FQNNGV. The CDR3 has 13 residues.

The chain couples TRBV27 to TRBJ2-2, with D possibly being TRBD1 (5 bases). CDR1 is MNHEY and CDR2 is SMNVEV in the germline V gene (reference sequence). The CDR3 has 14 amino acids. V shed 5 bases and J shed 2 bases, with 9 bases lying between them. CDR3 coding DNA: TGTGCCAGCAGTGGGGCAGGCAACACCGGGGAGCTGTTTTTT. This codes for CASSGAGNTGELFF.

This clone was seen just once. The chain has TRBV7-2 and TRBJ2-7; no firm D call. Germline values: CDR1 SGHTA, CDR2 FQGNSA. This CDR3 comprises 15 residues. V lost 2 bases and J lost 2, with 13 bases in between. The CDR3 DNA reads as TGTGCCAGCAGCTTAAGCGCCAGAAATCCCTACGAGCAGTACTTC. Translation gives CASSLSARNPYEQYF.

The CDR3 spells CASAPAGYSYNSPLHF. CDR3 bases: TGTGCCAGCGCCCCGGCAGGTTACTCCTATAATTCACCCCTCCACTTT. The chain has TRBV27 and TRBJ1-6; the D is unclear. V lost 8 bases to trimming and J lost 0 bases, with 14 bases between them. The CDR3 is made up of 16 amino acids. In germline, CDR1 is MNHEY, CDR2 SMNVEV (reference sequence).

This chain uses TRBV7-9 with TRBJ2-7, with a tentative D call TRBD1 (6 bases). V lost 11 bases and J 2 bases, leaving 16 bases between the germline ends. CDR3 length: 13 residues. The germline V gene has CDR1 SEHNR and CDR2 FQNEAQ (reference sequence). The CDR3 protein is CASGPGQPYEQYF. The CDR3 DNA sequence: TGTGCCTCCGGCCCGGGACAACCCTACGAGCAGTACTTC. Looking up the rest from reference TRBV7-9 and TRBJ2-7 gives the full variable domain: DTGVSQNPRHKITKRGQNVTFRCDPISEHNRLYWYRQTLGQGPEFLTYFQNEAQLEKSRLLSDRFSAERPKGSFSTLEIQRTEQGDSAMYLCASGPGQPYEQYFGPGTRLTVT.

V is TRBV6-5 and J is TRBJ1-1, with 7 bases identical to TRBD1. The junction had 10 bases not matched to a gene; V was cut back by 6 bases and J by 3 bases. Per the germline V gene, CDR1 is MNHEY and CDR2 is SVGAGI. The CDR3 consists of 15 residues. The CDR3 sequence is CASRTQGGTDTEAFF. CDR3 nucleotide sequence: TGTGCCAGCAGAACCCAAGGGGGCACGGACACTGAAGCTTTCTTT.

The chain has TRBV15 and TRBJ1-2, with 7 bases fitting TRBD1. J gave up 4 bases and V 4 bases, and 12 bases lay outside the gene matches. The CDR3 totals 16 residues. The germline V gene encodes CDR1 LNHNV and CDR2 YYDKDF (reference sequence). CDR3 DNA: TGTGCCACCAGCACCAAGACAGGGAAGGTGGGCTATGGCTACACCTTC. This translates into CATSTKTGKVGYGYTF.

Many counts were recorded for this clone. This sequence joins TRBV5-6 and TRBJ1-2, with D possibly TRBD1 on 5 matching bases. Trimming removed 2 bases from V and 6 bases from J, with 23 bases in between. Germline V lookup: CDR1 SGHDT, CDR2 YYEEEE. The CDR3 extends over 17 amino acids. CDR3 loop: CASSFGVWGGSSDGYTF. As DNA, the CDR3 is TGTGCCAGCAGCTTTGGTGTTTGGGGCGGGAGTTCTGATGGCTACACCTTC.

CDR3 residues: CASSLSPMYEQYF. The CDR3, as DNA: TGTGCCAGCAGCTTGTCACCTATGTACGAGCAGTACTTC. The chain recombines TRBV9 with TRBJ2-7, with no clear D. CDR3 length: 13 residues. Trimming took 4 bases from V and 4 from J, leaving 12 bases between them. Per germline, CDR1 SGDLS and CDR2 YYNGEE.

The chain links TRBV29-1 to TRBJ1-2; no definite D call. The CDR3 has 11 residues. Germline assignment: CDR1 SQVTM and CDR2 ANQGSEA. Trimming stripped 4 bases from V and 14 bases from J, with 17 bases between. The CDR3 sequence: CSVGTPTAATF. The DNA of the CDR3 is TGCAGCGTTGGGACCCCCACAGCGGCAACCTTC.

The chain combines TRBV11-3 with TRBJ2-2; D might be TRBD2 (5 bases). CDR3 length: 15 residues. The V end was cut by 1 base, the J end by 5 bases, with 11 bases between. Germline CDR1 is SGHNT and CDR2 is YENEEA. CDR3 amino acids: CASSLGVSGTGELFF. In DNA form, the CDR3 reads TGTGCCAGCAGCTTAGGAGTCTCGGGGACCGGGGAGCTGTTTTTT.

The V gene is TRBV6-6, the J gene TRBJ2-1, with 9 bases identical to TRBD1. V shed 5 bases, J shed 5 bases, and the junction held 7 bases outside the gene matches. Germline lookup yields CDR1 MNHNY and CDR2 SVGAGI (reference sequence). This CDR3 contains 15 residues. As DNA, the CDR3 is TGTGCCAGCAGTAGGACAGGGGAGGAAGACAATGAGCAGTTCTTC. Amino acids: CASSRTGEEDNEQFF.